The 8 T cell receptor beta chains in this list originate from one sample, sequenced in a study of HIV-infected patients and healthy controls. cDNA was made from approximately 500 ng RNA using alpha and beta constant primers. Alpha and beta chain libraries were made separately by chain-specific third strand synthesis with multiplexing indices. MiXCR, run by TCRdb on the 5' RACE reads, gives a single entry per CDR3 protein. Of about 16,000 distinct CDR3 sequences in the sample, more than 8% were seen once. Whole blood was used without fractionation, so all unsorted peripheral T cells were included. Sequenced input: blood. The receptors were gathered from an adult in good health.

This sequence joins TRBV20-1 and TRBJ1-1; D call uncertain. The CDR3 runs 15 residues. Between the trimmed V and J ends, which lost 3 bases and 0 bases, there was a span of 14 bases. Germline assignment: CDR1 DFQATT and CDR2 SNEGSKA (reference sequence). The CDR3 coding sequence is TGCAGTGCTAGTTGGAATGATGGACTGAACACTGAAGCTTTCTTT. Translating gives CSASWNDGLNTEAFF.

This clonotype is labeled as medium-sized. This chain uses TRBV7-2 with TRBJ1-5; possible D gene TRBD1, 5 bases. Germline lookup yields CDR1 SGHTA and CDR2 FQGNSA. This CDR3 is 13 amino acids long. V lost 5 bases, J lost 4 bases, and 9 bases lay in between. The CDR3 region is CASSTTVNQPQHF. For the CDR3, the DNA is TGTGCCAGCAGCACGACAGTGAATCAGCCCCAGCATTTT.

This clonotype was counted many times. The chain employs TRBV19 and TRBJ1-1, with D uncertain. Between the trimmed V and J ends, which lost 0 bases and 1 base, there was a span of 9 bases. The CDR3 runs 15 residues. Germline CDR1 and CDR2: LNHDA and SQIVND (reference sequence). The CDR3 sequence is CASSIDPIGNTEAFF. CDR3 bases: TGTGCCAGTAGTATAGATCCTATCGGGAACACTGAAGCTTTCTTT.

By share, this clonotype counts as medium-sized (0.01 to 0.1%). The chain is built from TRBV6-4 and TRBJ2-3, with 10 bases that match TRBD1. This CDR3 region has 14 residues. CDR1 is MRHNA, CDR2 SNTAGT, per germline. With 6 bases clipped from V and 4 bases from J, the junction kept 4 bases outside the gene matches. CDR3 residues: CASSPGQGADTQYF. CDR3 coding DNA: TGTGCCAGCAGCCCCGGACAGGGGGCAGATACGCAGTATTTT.

V is TRBV27 and J is TRBJ1-6; D is uncertain. The V gene's germline CDR1 is MNHEY and CDR2 SMNVEV (reference sequence). The CDR3 covers 14 residues. Between the trimmed V and J ends, which lost 3 bases and 3 bases, there was a span of 6 bases. DNA for the CDR3: TGTGCCAGCAGTTTCGGGAACTATAATTCACCCCTCCACTTT. Translating it yields CASSFGNYNSPLHF.

This clonotype was detected ten times or more. This rearrangement joins TRBV5-1 to TRBJ1-1, with D maybe TRBD1 (5 bases). The V gene lost 2 bases and the J gene lost 4 bases, with 15 bases spanning the gap. This CDR3 is 15 amino acids long. Germline-derived CDR1 and CDR2 are SGHRS and YFSETQ. DNA of the CDR3: TGCGCCAGCAGCTTAAGGACCAGCGGGGGCACTGAAGCTTTCTTT. Protein: CASSLRTSGGTEAFF.

This clonotype came up many times. The chain uses TRBV7-9 and TRBJ1-1; unclear D gene. V was clipped by 2 bases and J by 4 bases, with 8 bases between them. This CDR3 has 13 amino acids. The germline CDR1 and CDR2 sequences are SEHNR and FQNEAQ (reference sequence). The CDR3 DNA follows: TGTGCCAGCAGCTTACAGTTCCTCACTGAAGCTTTCTTT. Translation: CASSLQFLTEAFF.

This clonotype was seen repeatedly, ten times or more. J is TRBJ2-1 and V is TRBV5-1; no firm D call. This CDR3 has 11 amino acids. The germline CDR1 and CDR2 sequences are SGHRS and YFSETQ. V gave up 1 base and J gave up 9 bases, with 5 bases separating them. The CDR3 reads CASSLKSEQFF. CDR3 coding DNA: TGCGCCAGCAGCTTGAAATCTGAGCAGTTCTTC.